These 8 T cell receptor beta chains were all obtained from the same sample, sequenced in a study of CD8 T cells in ankylosing spondylitis. Study conclusions and caveats: Blood of patients with ankylosing spondylitis appeared to be characterized by a TCR beta motif of several highly homologous variants.

Antigen specificity for these receptors is unknown. Each CDR3 protein is one row after TCRdb ran MiXCR on the 5' RACE reads. The sample lists approximately 400,000 distinct CDR3 sequences; approximately 17% were seen once. Sequenced input: blood, either unsorted or a sorted T cell fraction (not recorded which). The source is a male donor with ankylosing spondylitis.

This clonotype was observed a handful of times. This sequence joins TRBV20-1 and TRBJ2-1, with a tentative D call TRBD2 (7 bases). The CDR3 sequence is 16 residues long. Germline values: CDR1 DFQATT, CDR2 SNEGSKA (reference sequence). V dropped 5 bases and J dropped 3 bases, with 20 bases sitting between them. CDR3 sequence (DNA): TGCAGTGCTCCCCCTAAGGGGGGGGGAAACTACAATGAGCAGTTCTTC. Amino acid sequence: CSAPPKGGGNYNEQFF.

This rearrangement joins TRBV6-5 to TRBJ2-7; possibly TRBD1 for D (6 bases). This CDR3 region has 16 residues. Trimming took 2 bases from V and 0 from J, leaving 14 bases between them. Germline lookup yields CDR1 MNHEY and CDR2 SVGAGI. This chain's CDR3 is CASSYSPTGNSYEQYF. CDR3 sequence (DNA): TGTGCCAGCAGTTACAGTCCGACAGGAAACTCCTACGAGCAGTACTTC.

V and J are TRBV20-1 and TRBJ1-1, with 8 bases that match TRBD1. CDR1 is DFQATT, CDR2 SNEGSKA, per germline (reference sequence). After removal of 0 bases from V and 2 bases from J, the junction contained 8 bases not matched to a gene. The CDR3 has 16 residues. This CDR3 is CSARDLSGTGNTEAFF. Here the CDR3 DNA reads TGCAGTGCTAGAGACCTATCCGGGACAGGAAACACTGAAGCTTTCTTT.

This clonotype was found a few times. The V gene is TRBV20-1, the J gene TRBJ2-7; tentatively, D is TRBD2 (5 bases). V was cut by 3 bases and J by 2 bases, with 11 bases left in between. Germline CDR1 DFQATT, CDR2 SNEGSKA (reference sequence). The CDR3 runs 13 residues. The CDR3 DNA reads as TGCAGTGCTAGTCGACTAAGAACCTACGAGCAGTACTTC. Protein sequence: CSASRLRTYEQYF.

The V gene is TRBV2, the J gene TRBJ1-3; D unresolved. V dropped 2 bases and J dropped 1 base, with 12 bases sitting between them. The CDR3 extends over 16 amino acids. The germline gives CDR1 SNHLY, CDR2 FYNNEI. DNA of the CDR3: TGTGCCAGCAGTGAAAGGGCCGTACGTTCTGGAAACACCATATATTTT. Residues: CASSERAVRSGNTIYF.

This clonotype was seen a few times. This sequence joins TRBV5-6 and TRBJ1-1; TRBD1 might be the D (6 bases). The CDR3 runs to 12 residues. Trimming left V 1 base short and J 8 bases short, with 9 bases between. Germline CDR1 is SGHDT and CDR2 is YYEEEE. CDR3 region: CASSLRTGEAFF. Written as DNA, the CDR3 is TGTGCCAGCAGCTTGAGAACAGGGGAAGCTTTCTTT.

The chain employs TRBV24-1 and TRBJ2-1, with 7 bases matching TRBD1. This CDR3 comprises 15 residues. Germline CDR1 reads KGHDR; CDR2 reads SFDVKD. Germline trimming cut 3 bases from V and 8 bases from J; bases unmatched to any gene: 9. The CDR3 DNA reads TGTGCCACCAGTGATCCAAACGACAGGGCCGATGAGCAGTTCTTC. Encoded protein: CATSDPNDRADEQFF.

The V gene is TRBV6-1, the J gene TRBJ2-5; D call uncertain. This CDR3 comprises 12 residues. Trimming took 6 bases from V and 3 from J, leaving 8 bases between them. Germline V gene lookup returns CDR1 MNHNS and CDR2 SASEGT. The CDR3 protein is CASSHPEETQYF. The CDR3 nucleotides read TGTGCCAGCAGCCACCCTGAAGAGACCCAGTACTTC.